These 5 T cell receptor beta chains originate from one sample sequenced in a study of CD4 and CD8 cells across lung adenocarcinoma regions. Via MiXCR, TCRdb re-called the PCR reads, giving one row per CDR3 protein. The sample carries roughly 7,100 distinct CDR3 sequences, 35% to 45% recorded once. Sequencing was done on a sample of CD4+ T cells from the margin of a lung tumor. Receptors were obtained from a male donor with lung adenocarcinoma. The CD4 and CD8 labels of this study may be unreliable.

This clonotype rates as medium-sized (0.01 to 0.1%). The rearrangement uses TRBV6-1 and TRBJ2-1; TRBD2 aligns across 16 bases. This CDR3 spans 21 amino acids. Germline lookup yields CDR1 MNHNS and CDR2 SASEGT. Trimming took 7 bases from V and 0 from J; bases not matched to a gene: 15. The chain's CDR3 is CASIRGISGTSGGGSYNEQFF. The DNA for the CDR3 is TGTGCCAGCATCCGGGGGATAAGTGGGACTAGCGGGGGGGGCTCCTACAATGAGCAGTTCTTC.

By sample share, this clonotype is medium-sized. V usage is TRBV27 and J usage is TRBJ1-2, with D possibly matching TRBD1 (5 bases). Per the germline V gene, CDR1 is MNHEY and CDR2 is SMNVEV (reference sequence). The CDR3 length is 13 residues. The germline V and J ends were trimmed by 5 bases and 3 bases, with 10 bases remaining between them. CDR3: CASSPGLDYGYTF. In DNA, the CDR3 is TGTGCCAGCAGTCCAGGGCTCGACTATGGCTACACCTTC.

Regarding this clonotype: This may arise from a read error, as a much more abundant clone is one base away. This chain links TRBV7-2 with TRBJ2-1, with 8 bases that match TRBD2. The J call may be faulty, since TRBJ2-7 better matches the DNA end. The CDR3 is 15 amino acids. Germline V gene sequence: CDR1 SGHTA, CDR2 FQGNSA. This chain's CDR3 is CASSLGTSLYNEQYF. As DNA, the CDR3 is TGTGCCAGCAGCTTAGGGACTAGCCTCTACAATGAGCAGTACTTC.

Remarks on this clonotype: An end of the junction differs from the germline gene, which may be a read error. V gene TRBV6-1 combines with J gene TRBJ2-3; the D call may be TRBD1 or TRBD2 (6 bases each). Germline V gene data show CDR1 as MNHNS and CDR2 as SASEGT. This CDR3 has 15 residues. In nucleotides, the CDR3 is TGTGCCAGGAGTGAGGGGGGCCGTGAGCCAGATACCCAGTACTTT. It codes for CARSEGGREPDTQYF.

The chain is built from TRBV7-2 and TRBJ2-6; TRBD2 agrees at 8 bases. The CDR3 is 17 residues long. J lost 1 base, V lost 5 bases, and 7 bases had no gene match. Germline CDR1 reads SGHTA; CDR2 reads FQGNSA. This CDR3 reads CASSQSGGGSGANVLTF. In DNA, the CDR3 is TGTGCCAGCAGCCAGAGCGGGGGTGGGTCTGGGGCCAACGTCCTGACTTTC.